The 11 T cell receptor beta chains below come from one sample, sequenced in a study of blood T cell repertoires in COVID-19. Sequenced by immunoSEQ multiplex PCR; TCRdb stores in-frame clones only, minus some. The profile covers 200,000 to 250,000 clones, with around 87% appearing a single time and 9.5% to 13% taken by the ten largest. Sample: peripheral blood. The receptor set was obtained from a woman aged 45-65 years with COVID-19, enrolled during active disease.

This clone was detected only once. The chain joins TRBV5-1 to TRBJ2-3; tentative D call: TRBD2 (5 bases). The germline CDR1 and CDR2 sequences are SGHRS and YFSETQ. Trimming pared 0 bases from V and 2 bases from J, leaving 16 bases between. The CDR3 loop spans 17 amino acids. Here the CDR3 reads CASSLAGLGANTDTQYF. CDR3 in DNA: TGCGCCAGCAGCTTGGCCGGGCTGGGAGCGAACACAGATACGCAGTATTTT.

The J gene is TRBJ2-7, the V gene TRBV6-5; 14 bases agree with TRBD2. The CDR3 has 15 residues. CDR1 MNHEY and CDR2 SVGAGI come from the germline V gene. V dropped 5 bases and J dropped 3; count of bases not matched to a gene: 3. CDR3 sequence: CASSRLAGGRYEQYF. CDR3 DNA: TGTGCCAGCAGTCGACTAGCGGGGGGGCGCTACGAGCAGTACTTC.

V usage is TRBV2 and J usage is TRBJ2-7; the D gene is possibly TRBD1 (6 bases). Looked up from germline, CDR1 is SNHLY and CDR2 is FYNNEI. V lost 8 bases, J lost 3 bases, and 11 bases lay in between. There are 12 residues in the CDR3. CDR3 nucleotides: TGTGCCAGCGGGGGCACAGGCTACGAGCAGTACGTC. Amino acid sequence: CASGGTGYEQYV.

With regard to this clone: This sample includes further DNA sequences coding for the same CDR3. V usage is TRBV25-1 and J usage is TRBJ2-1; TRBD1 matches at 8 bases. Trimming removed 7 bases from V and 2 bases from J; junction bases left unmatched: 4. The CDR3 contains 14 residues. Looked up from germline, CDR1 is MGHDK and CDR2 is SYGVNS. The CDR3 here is CASKGQGPYNEQFF. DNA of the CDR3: TGTGCCAGCAAAGGACAGGGACCCTACAATGAGCAGTTCTTC.

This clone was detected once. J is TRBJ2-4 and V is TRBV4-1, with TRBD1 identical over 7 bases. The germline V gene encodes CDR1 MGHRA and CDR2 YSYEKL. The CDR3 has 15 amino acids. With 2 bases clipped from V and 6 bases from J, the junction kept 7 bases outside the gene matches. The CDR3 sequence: CASSQPRQGGNIQYF. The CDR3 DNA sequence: TGCGCCAGCAGCCAACCAAGACAGGGTGGAAACATTCAGTACTTC.

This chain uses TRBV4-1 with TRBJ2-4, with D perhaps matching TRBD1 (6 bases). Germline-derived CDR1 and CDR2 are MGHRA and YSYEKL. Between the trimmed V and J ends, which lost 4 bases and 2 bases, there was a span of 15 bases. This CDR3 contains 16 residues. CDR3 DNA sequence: TGCGCCAGCAGCCCCCTAGTGGGACAATCCAAAAACATTCAGTACTTC. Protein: CASSPLVGQSKNIQYF.

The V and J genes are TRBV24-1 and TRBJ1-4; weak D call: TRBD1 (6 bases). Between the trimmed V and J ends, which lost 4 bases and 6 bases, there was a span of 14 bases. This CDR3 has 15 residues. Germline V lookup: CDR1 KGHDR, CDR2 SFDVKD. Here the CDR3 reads CATSEGTGRDEKLFF. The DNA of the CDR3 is TGTGCCACCAGTGAAGGTACAGGGAGGGATGAAAAACTGTTTTTT.

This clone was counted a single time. The CDR3 bases are TGTGCCAGTGGCCGGACAGGGACCGGGGAGCTGTTTTTT. This gives the protein CASGRTGTGELFF. The chain carries TRBV19 and TRBJ2-2, with 8 bases identical to TRBD1. This CDR3 is 13 amino acids long. After removal of 8 bases from V and 5 bases from J, the junction contained 4 bases not matched to a gene. In germline, CDR1 is LNHDA, CDR2 SQIVND (reference sequence).

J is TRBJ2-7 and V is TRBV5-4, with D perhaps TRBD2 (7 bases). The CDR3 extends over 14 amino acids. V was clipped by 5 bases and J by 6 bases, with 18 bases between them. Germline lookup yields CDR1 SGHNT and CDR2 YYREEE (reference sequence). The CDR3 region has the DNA TGTGCCAGCAGGGCGGGGCCGGGGGGCTCCGAGCAGTACGTC. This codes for CASRAGPGGSEQYV.

For the CDR3, the DNA is TGTGCCAGCAGCCAAGGAGCTAGCTCCTACGAGCAGTACGTC. Translation: CASSQGASSYEQYV. V is TRBV3-1 (or the pseudogene TRBV3-2) and J is TRBJ2-7; D uncertain. The V gene lost 1 base and the J gene lost 0 bases, with 7 bases spanning the gap. In germline, CDR1 is LGHDT, CDR2 YNNKEL (reference sequence). The CDR3 sequence is 14 residues long.

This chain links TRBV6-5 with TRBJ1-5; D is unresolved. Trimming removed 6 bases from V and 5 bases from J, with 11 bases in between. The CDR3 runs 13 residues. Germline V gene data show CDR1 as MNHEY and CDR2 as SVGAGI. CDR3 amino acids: CASSPLRDQPQHF. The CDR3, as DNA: TGTGCCAGCAGCCCCCTGCGGGATCAGCCCCAGCATTTT.